In this sample, the clone carrying this T cell receptor beta chain turned up a few times. The repertoire was sequenced with immunoSEQ multiplex PCR; TCRdb's copy has only in-frame clones and lacks some. The table records about 80,000 clones, 80% to 90% of them present only once. The data were taken from a study of OX40 agonist ivuxolimab in advanced cancers. Study at large: Hepatocellular carcinoma, melanoma, renal cell or head and neck cancer affected the dose-escalation patients. With a range of roughly 20 to 80, age averaged approximately 55 years, and 70% to 85% were male.

The V end lost 5 bases, the J end lost 5 bases, and 10 bases lay between the germline ends. Looked up from germline, CDR1 is SNHLY and CDR2 is FYNNEI. The CDR3 is 13 residues long. This specimen consisted of CD4+ or CD8+ T cells sorted from blood, obtained in a trial of the OX40 agonist ivuxolimab. The TCR sequence derives from an adult with an advanced solid tumor such as melanoma, head and neck, liver or kidney cancer. The J gene is TRBJ2-1, the V gene TRBV2, with D perhaps matching TRBD1 (5 bases). The CDR3 protein is CASSWAGNNEQFF. As DNA, the CDR3 is TGTGCCAGCAGTTGGGCAGGGAACAATGAGCAGTTCTTC.